The TCR beta chain under discussion was sequenced for a study of T cell responses to AZD1222 COVID-19 vaccine. Study context: Samples with a second dose at about 4 or about 12 weeks were pooled together.

Germline CDR1 is SGHAT and CDR2 is FQNNGV. V was shortened by 5 bases and J by 8 bases, with 9 bases between the two germline ends. The CDR3 loop spans 11 amino acids. Libraries were prepared by immunoSEQ multiplex PCR; TCRdb keeps only in-frame clonotypes and omits some of them. Of around 180,000 clones detected, 85% to 95% appear once; the ten largest clones hold about 10%. Whole-study results and caveats: Nearly half of spike-specific TCRs reportedly target unmutated variant regions. Possibly, clonal diversity was underestimated; donors were largely white British and included more females. Regions 160-218 and 743-854 held dominance among vaccine-associated CD4 TCRs, which spanned spike.

About this clone itself: Its antigen is unidentified.

This sequence originates from an adult in good health. The source material was peripheral blood, sampled on day 0 of AZD1222 vaccination. The chain employs TRBV11-2 and TRBJ1-2; no clear D gene. The DNA of the CDR3 is TGTGCCAGCAGCCGCCCCGGGGGCTACACCTTC. This gives the protein CASSRPGGYTF. Supplemented by reference TRBV11-2 and TRBJ1-2, the full variable domain reads EAGVAQSPRYKIIEKRQSVAFWCNPISGHATLYWYQQILGQGPKLLIQFQNNGVVDDSQLPKDRFSAERLKGVDSTLKIQPAKLEDSAVYLCASSRPGGYTFGSGTRLTVV.